Listed below are T cell receptor beta chains from one sample, sequenced in a study of beta chain features in type 1 diabetes. The method was immunoSEQ multiplex PCR; TCRdb's version includes in-frame clones alone and lacks a portion of them. The repertoire holds under 400,000 clones, with over 10% as singletons. Sequences were obtained from naive CD4+ T cells from blood. The receptor source for this set is a woman aged 18-29 years with type 1 diabetes. Both conserved end residues are part of each CDR3. A D gene is named only where the DNA matches it firmly. Clone size is given for some rows only: seen once, a few or many times, or a class if the clone is expanded.

abundance	v_gene	d_gene	j_gene	CDR3aa	CDR3nt
-	TRBV9	TRBD2	TRBJ2-1	CASSDQGLADEQFF	TGTGCCAGCAGTGACCAGGGACTAGCTGATGAGCAGTTCTTC
-	TRBV7-2	-	TRBJ1-2	CASSFGTTGGYTF	TGTGCCAGCAGCTTTGGCACCACCGGGGGCTACACCTTC
few	TRBV7-7	TRBD2	TRBJ2-5	CASSPGASGGTGETQYF	TGTGCCAGCAGCCCTGGGGCTAGCGGGGGCACAGGAGAGACCCAGTACTTC
-	TRBV6-5	TRBD1	TRBJ1-2	CASSVRRTGADTF	TGTGCCAGCAGTGTACGGCGGACAGGGGCCGACACCTTC
-	TRBV4-3	-	TRBJ2-5	CASSLESGHLFETQYF	TGCGCCAGCAGCCTCGAGTCGGGACATCTATTCGAGACCCAGTACTTC
few	TRBV15	-	TRBJ1-2	CATSRGGRGRPDYTF	TGTGCCACCAGCAGGGGCGGCAGGGGCCGCCCTGACTACACCTTC
-	TRBV5-1	-	TRBJ2-1	CASGTDGNNEQFF	TGCGCCAGCGGTACGGACGGGAACAATGAGCAGTTCTTC
-	TRBV30	-	TRBJ1-1	CAWRRWGGLNTEAFF	TGTGCCTGGAGAAGGTGGGGGGGCCTGAACACTGAAGCTTTCTTT
-	TRBV11-3	TRBD2	TRBJ2-1	CASSSSDVAGGHNEQFF	TGTGCCAGCAGCTCGTCAGATGTGGCGGGGGGGCACAATGAGCAGTTCTTC
few	TRBV9	-	TRBJ1-1	CASSVELRDTEAFF	TGTGCCAGCAGCGTAGAGCTTCGGGACACTGAAGCTTTCTTT
few	TRBV7-8	TRBD2	TRBJ2-7	CASSRELAGAYEQYF	TGTGCCAGCAGTCGTGAGCTAGCGGGAGCCTACGAGCAGTACTTC
few	TRBV25-1	-	TRBJ2-5	CASSEHLGEGETQYF	TGTGCCAGCAGTGAACATCTAGGGGAAGGGGAGACCCAGTACTTC
-	TRBV29-1	TRBD2	TRBJ2-7	CSAGGTSSENIPYEQYF	TGCAGCGCCGGTGGGACTAGCTCGGAGAACATCCCCTACGAGCAGTACTTC
-	TRBV7-9	-	TRBJ1-2	CASSSPAGYGYTF	TGTGCCAGCAGCTCCCCCGCGGGCTATGGCTACACCTTC
few	TRBV28	-	TRBJ2-7	CASGYFGSGSHVF	-
few	TRBV7-2	-	TRBJ1-1	CASSPRRGASEAFF	TGTGCCAGCAGCCCCCGGCGGGGGGCTAGTGAAGCTTTCTTT
-	TRBV18	-	TRBJ1-1	CASSPGTSTEAFF	TGTGCCAGCTCACCGGGGACAAGCACTGAAGCTTTCTTT
few	TRBV7-2	TRBD1	TRBJ1-5	CASSRQGDQPQHF	TGTGCCAGCAGCCGACAGGGGGATCAGCCCCAGCATTTT
few	TRBV7-3	-	TRBJ2-1	CASSSSGGLNEQFF	TGTGCCAGCAGCAGTAGCGGAGGGCTCAATGAGCAGTTCTTC
-	TRBV30	TRBD1	TRBJ2-7	CAWDRGNYEQYF	TGTGCCTGGGACAGGGGAAACTACGAGCAGTACTTC
few	TRBV5-6	-	TRBJ1-2	CASRFDTYGYTF	TGTGCCAGCAGGTTTGACACGTATGGCTACACCTTC
-	TRBV2	TRBD1	TRBJ1-6	CASSRQGRDSPLHF	TGTGCCAGCAGTCGACAGGGAAGGGACTCACCCCTCCACTTT
-	TRBV30	TRBD1	TRBJ1-2	CATLTGDLYGYTF	TGTGCCACGTTGACAGGGGATCTCTATGGCTACACCTTC
-	TRBV7-2	TRBD1	TRBJ1-5	CASSSSGTGGRQPQHF	TGTGCCAGCAGCTCATCCGGGACAGGGGGCCGACAGCCCCAGCATTTT
few	TRBV18	-	TRBJ2-6	CASSPANTGANVLTF	TGTGCCAGCTCACCCGCTAATACTGGGGCCAACGTCCTGACTTTC
few	TRBV5-6	-	TRBJ2-7	CASSLIGKYEQYF	TGTGCCAGCAGCTTGATCGGGAAATACGAGCAGTACTTC
few	TRBV5-1	TRBD2	TRBJ2-5	CASSLALAGGETQYF	TGCGCCAGCAGCTTGGCCTTGGCGGGAGGGGAGACCCAGTACTTC
-	TRBV2	-	TRBJ2-2	CASFRTATNTGELFF	TGTGCCAGCTTCAGGACAGCTACGAACACCGGGGAGCTGTTTTTT
few	TRBV5-1	TRBD2	TRBJ2-1	CASSLASGMDEQFF	TGCGCCAGCAGCTTGGCTAGCGGGATGGATGAGCAGTTCTTC
-	TRBV30	-	TRBJ2-5	CAWSPGETQYF	TGTGCCTGGAGTCCAGGAGAGACCCAGTACTTC
few	TRBV5-1	-	TRBJ2-7	CASSLQAPLDEQYF	TGCGCCAGCAGCTTACAGGCACCGTTGGACGAGCAGTACTTC
-	TRBV29-1	-	TRBJ2-7	CSVGRGYEQYF	TGCAGCGTTGGTAGGGGGTACGAGCAGTACTTC
-	TRBV9	-	TRBJ1-1	CASSSASGLMNTEAFF	TGTGCCAGCAGCTCCGCATCGGGACTGATGAACACTGAAGCTTTCTTT
-	TRBV7-9	-	TRBJ2-1	CASSLVVGLLYNEQFF	TGTGCCAGCAGCTTAGTTGTGGGACTCCTTTACAATGAGCAGTTCTTC
-	TRBV4-3	-	TRBJ1-2	CASSQEPGDGGLGYTF	TGCGCCAGCAGCCAAGAACCGGGCGACGGAGGATTGGGCTACACCTTC
-	TRBV7-3	TRBD2	TRBJ2-5	CASGTSGRAGETQYF	TGTGCCAGCGGCACTAGCGGGAGGGCCGGAGAGACCCAGTACTTC
few	TRBV7-3	TRBD1	TRBJ1-1	CASSAQGAGAEAFF	TGTGCCAGCAGCGCACAGGGGGCTGGTGCTGAAGCTTTCTTT
-	TRBV5-4	-	TRBJ2-1	CASSLVGVAPSSYNEQFF	TGTGCCAGCAGCTTGGTCGGGGTAGCCCCGAGCTCCTACAATGAGCAGTTCTTC
-	TRBV7-3	-	TRBJ2-3	CASSPRRGQPQYF	TGTGCCAGCAGCCCTAGGCGCGGGCAGCCGCAGTATTTT